One T cell receptor beta chain is described in this entry. This entry is derived from a study of blood T cell repertoires in COVID-19. Cohort 3 donors counted as recovered after two negative PCRs, clearance, or resolved symptoms. This CDR3 is built from 15 residues. Germline loops: CDR1 LGHDT, CDR2 YNNKEL (reference sequence). Trimming removed 1 base from V and 2 bases from J; junction bases left unmatched: 0. Clones were read by immunoSEQ multiplex PCR, and TCRdb kept only the in-frame ones, dropping some. This table has 200,000 or so clones, roughly 80% appearing once. The sequence came from a man in his 60s who had recovered from COVID-19. The chain uses TRBV3-1 (or the pseudogene TRBV3-2) and TRBJ1-2, with 11 bases lining up with TRBD1. The sample consisted of PBMCs or T cells enriched from blood (not recorded which). Here the CDR3 DNA reads TGTGCCAGCAGCCAAGGGGACAGGGGGAACTATGGCTACACCTTC. Its protein is CASSQGDRGNYGYTF.